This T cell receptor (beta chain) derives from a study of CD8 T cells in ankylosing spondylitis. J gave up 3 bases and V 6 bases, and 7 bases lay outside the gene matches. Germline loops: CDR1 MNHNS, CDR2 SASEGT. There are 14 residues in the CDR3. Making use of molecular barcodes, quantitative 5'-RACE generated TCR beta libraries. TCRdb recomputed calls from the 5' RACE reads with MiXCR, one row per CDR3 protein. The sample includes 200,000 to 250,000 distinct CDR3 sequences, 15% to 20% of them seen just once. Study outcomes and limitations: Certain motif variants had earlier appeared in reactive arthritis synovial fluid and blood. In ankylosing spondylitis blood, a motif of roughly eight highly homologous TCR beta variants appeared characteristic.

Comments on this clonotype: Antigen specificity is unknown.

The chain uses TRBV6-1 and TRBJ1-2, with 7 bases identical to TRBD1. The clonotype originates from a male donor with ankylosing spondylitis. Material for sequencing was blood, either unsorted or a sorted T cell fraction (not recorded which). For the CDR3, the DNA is TGTGCCAGCAGCCCCGACAGGGAAGACTATGGCTACACCTTC. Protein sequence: CASSPDREDYGYTF.